The 15 T cell receptor beta chains listed next were all sequenced from one sample in a study of naive and memory T cell subsets. An equimolar mix of two oligonucleotides served as the beta constant-region primer for TRBC1 and TRBC2. A single record per CDR3 protein comes from TCRdb applying MiXCR to the UMI-ligation and nested PCR reads. This sample has roughly 40,000 distinct CDR3 sequences, with 13% found just once. The sequencing input was effector memory CD4+ T cells from blood. Subset defined: effector memory, CD45RA- CD27-. These receptors were obtained from a human donor in good health.

The table lists this clonotype with many counts. The J gene is TRBJ2-5, the V gene TRBV20-1; no reliable D call. CDR3 size: 11 residues. With 2 bases removed from V and 4 bases from J, the gap between germline ends came to 5 bases. From germline, CDR1 is DFQATT and CDR2 SNEGSKA (reference sequence). The chain's CDR3 is CSARPGETQYF. The CDR3 coding sequence is TGCAGTGCTAGACCGGGAGAGACCCAGTACTTC.

This clonotype was seen a handful of times. This chain links TRBV6-1 with TRBJ2-7, with 8 bases aligning to TRBD1. V lost 0 bases and J lost 6; bases outside the gene matches: 4. Germline CDR1 is MNHNS and CDR2 is SASEGT. This CDR3 comprises 14 residues. CDR3 in amino acids: CASSEAGRGREQYF. Written as DNA, the CDR3 is TGTGCCAGCAGTGAAGCGGGCAGGGGGCGCGAGCAGTACTTC.

This sequence joins TRBV29-1 and TRBJ2-2; D is unresolved. Trimming pared 3 bases from V and 4 bases from J, leaving 9 bases between. The germline gives CDR1 SQVTM, CDR2 ANQGSEA. There are 13 residues in the CDR3. The CDR3: CSVEVGVTGELFF. DNA of the CDR3: TGCAGCGTTGAGGTTGGGGTCACCGGGGAGCTGTTTTTT.

Here the CDR3 DNA reads TGTGCCAGCAGTGCTCGTGGCAGGGGGACGACCGGGGAGCTGTTTTTT. As protein: CASSARGRGTTGELFF. The chain couples TRBV12-3 or TRBV12-4 to TRBJ2-2; 7 bases match TRBD1. The junction had 11 bases not matched to a gene; V was cut back by 5 bases and J by 5 bases. The CDR3 is made up of 16 amino acids.

This clonotype has at least ten counts. This chain links TRBV7-7 with TRBJ2-1, with a weak D call TRBD1 (6 bases). V was clipped by 1 base and J by 3 bases, with 10 bases between them. Looked up from germline, CDR1 is SSHAT and CDR2 is FNYEAQ (reference sequence). The CDR3 loop spans 15 amino acids. The CDR3 is CASSLGPQGYNEQFF. The CDR3 DNA reads TGTGCCAGCAGCTTAGGTCCACAGGGCTACAATGAGCAGTTCTTC.

This clonotype was recorded a few times. This sequence joins TRBV7-2 and TRBJ1-3; D unclear. This CDR3 region has 14 residues. Deletions cut 1 base from V and 4 bases from J, with 8 bases between. The germline V gene encodes CDR1 SGHTA and CDR2 FQGNSA. The CDR3 DNA follows: TGTGCCAGCAGCTTAGACAGTTCGGGAAACACCATATATTTT. This encodes CASSLDSSGNTIYF.

The rearrangement joins TRBV7-2 to TRBJ2-1; TRBD1 aligns across 11 bases. The J segment lost 8 bases and the V segment lost 4 bases, leaving 4 bases of the junction unmatched. Looked up from germline, CDR1 is SGHTA and CDR2 is FQGNSA. The CDR3 length is 14 residues. The CDR3 loop reads CASSWDRGSDEQFF. CDR3 DNA: TGTGCCAGCAGCTGGGACAGGGGGAGCGATGAGCAGTTCTTC.

This clonotype showed up just a few times. Relative to the germline gene, one junction end is altered; a read error may explain this. The genes are TRBV6-4 and TRBJ1-1; perhaps TRBD1 as D (5 bases). The CDR3 sequence is 13 residues long. Germline CDR1 MRHNA, CDR2 SNTAGT. CDR3 residues: CASSERGNTEAFF. The CDR3 DNA sequence: TGTGCCAGTAGTGAAAGGGGTAACACTGAAGCTTTCTTT.

V is TRBV7-2 and J is TRBJ1-4, with D maybe TRBD1 (6 bases). Germline loops: CDR1 SGHTA, CDR2 FQGNSA. The CDR3 covers 16 residues. The V and J ends lost 3 bases and 0 bases respectively, with 11 bases between them. The CDR3 DNA sequence: TGTGCCAGCAGCTTCCTAGGGGGGGCAACTAATGAAAAACTGTTTTTT. It yields the protein CASSFLGGATNEKLFF.

The J gene is TRBJ1-2, the V gene TRBV6-1, with D unclear. Germline assignment: CDR1 MNHNS and CDR2 SASEGT. This CDR3 is 13 amino acids long. Trimming removed 6 bases at V and 4 bases at J, with 12 bases between. CDR3 sequence (DNA): TGTGCCAGCAGCGAACACAGCTCCTATGGCTACACCTTC. The encoded protein is CASSEHSSYGYTF.

This clonotype came up a few times. V usage is TRBV18 and J usage is TRBJ2-1, with 9 nucleotides matching TRBD2. Germline assignment: CDR1 KGHSH and CDR2 LQKENI. Trimming took 2 bases from V and 9 from J; bases not matched to a gene: 5. CDR3 size: 14 residues. CDR3 amino acids: CASSPTLAGLEQFF. The DNA for the CDR3 is TGTGCCAGCTCACCAACCCTAGCGGGACTTGAGCAGTTCTTC.

The table lists this clonotype with many counts. This chain joins TRBV7-2 and TRBJ2-3; 7 positions match TRBD1. The CDR3 is 12 residues long. Germline V lookup: CDR1 SGHTA, CDR2 FQGNSA. The V gene end was trimmed by 4 bases and the J gene end by 11 bases; junction bases not matched to a gene: 6. The CDR3 region has the DNA TGTGCCAGCAGCTCTCTCCGGGACAGGCAGTATTTT. Residues: CASSSLRDRQYF.

This clonotype was counted between two and nine times. This rearrangement joins TRBV28 to TRBJ2-5; 12 bases are a match to TRBD2. Losses at the gene ends were 6 bases for V and 10 bases for J; bases not matched to a gene: 12. CDR3 size: 15 residues. The germline V gene has CDR1 MDHEN and CDR2 SYDVKM. The CDR3 protein is CASSLPGLAGLNQYF. The CDR3 coding sequence is TGTGCCAGCAGCCTTCCAGGACTAGCGGGGTTAAACCAGTACTTC.

The sample holds many counts of this clonotype. The chain links TRBV10-3 to TRBJ2-7; D not certain. The CDR3 runs 13 residues. V gave up 10 bases and J gave up 2 bases, with 15 bases separating them. CDR1 and CDR2 from the germline V gene are ENHRY and SYGVKD. The DNA of the CDR3 is TGTGCCAGTCGTGGACGGCTAACCTACGAGCAGTACTTC. It yields the protein CASRGRLTYEQYF.

Only a few counts were recorded for this clonotype. The rearrangement links TRBV7-8 to TRBJ2-3, with TRBD2 matching 9 bases. The CDR3 has 15 amino acids. The V segment lost 6 bases and the J segment 5 bases; nucleotides outside the gene matches: 9. Germline CDR1 SGHVS, CDR2 FQNEAQ. The CDR3 sequence: CASSPIAGVIDTQYF. CDR3 nucleotides: TGTGCCAGCAGTCCAATAGCGGGAGTGATAGATACGCAGTATTTT.